This T cell receptor (beta chain) comes out of a study of OX40 agonist ivuxolimab in advanced cancers. Study at large: Mean age approximately 59 years, range about 23 to 80; around 80% male. Study-wide points: On average, CD8+ T cells had more expanded clones than CD4+. Some of the nonresponding patients also showed low levels of normalized T-cell clonal expansion. Expanded peripheral T-cell antigen specificity went undetermined.

Worth noting for this clone: What it binds is unknown.

The germline CDR1 and CDR2 sequences are LNHDA and SQIVND (reference sequence). Germline trimming cut 4 bases from V and 3 bases from J; bases unmatched to any gene: 7. The CDR3 runs to 16 residues. The assay was immunoSEQ multiplex PCR, and TCRdb's table has in-frame clones only and misses some. The repertoire holds about 34,000 clones, with about nine tenths as singletons. The receptor's source is an adult with an advanced solid tumor such as melanoma, head and neck, liver or kidney cancer. Material: CD4+ or CD8+ T cells sorted from blood, obtained in a trial of the OX40 agonist ivuxolimab. This sequence joins TRBV19 and TRBJ1-5; 9 nucleotides match TRBD1. The CDR3 nucleotides read TGTGCCAGTAGTAACGGACAGGGGACGCCCAATCAGCCCCAGCATTTT. Residues: CASSNGQGTPNQPQHF.